This T cell receptor (beta chain) is from a study of T cell repertoires in aging, cancer and after chemotherapy. Multiplex touch-down PCR with TRB-A/B primers amplified rearranged V-D-J TRB sequences. From the multiplex PCR reads, TCRdb called clonotypes with MiXCR, one entry per CDR3 protein. The data hold approximately 20,000 distinct CDR3 sequences, with 37% observed a single time. Study-wide points: Median generation probability rose over the chemotherapy interval in each cancer cohort, suggesting rebound thymic output.

This clonotype was detected a few times. Antigen unknown. The template was genomic DNA from peripheral blood, not RNA. The CDR3 has 14 amino acids. Per the germline V gene, CDR1 is PRHDT and CDR2 is FYEKMQ (reference sequence). Trimming pared 6 bases from V and 10 bases from J, leaving 19 bases between. This TCR came from a human donor with a solid tumor. The specimen was blood. V and J are TRBV13 and TRBJ2-1; D gene uncertain. This CDR3 is CASRRGGRSREQFF. The CDR3 DNA sequence: TGTGCCAGCAGAAGAGGCGGCAGGTCCCGCGAGCAGTTCTTC.